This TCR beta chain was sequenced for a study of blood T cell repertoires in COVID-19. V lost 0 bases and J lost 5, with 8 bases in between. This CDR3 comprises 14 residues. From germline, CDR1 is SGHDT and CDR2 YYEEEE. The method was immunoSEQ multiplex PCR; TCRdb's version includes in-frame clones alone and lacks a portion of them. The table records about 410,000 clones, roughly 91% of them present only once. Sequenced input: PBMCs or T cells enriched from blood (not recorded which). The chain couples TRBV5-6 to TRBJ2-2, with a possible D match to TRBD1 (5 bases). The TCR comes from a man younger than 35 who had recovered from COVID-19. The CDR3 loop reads CASSLGGFTGELFF. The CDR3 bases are TGTGCCAGCAGCTTGGGGGGCTTTACCGGGGAGCTGTTTTTT.